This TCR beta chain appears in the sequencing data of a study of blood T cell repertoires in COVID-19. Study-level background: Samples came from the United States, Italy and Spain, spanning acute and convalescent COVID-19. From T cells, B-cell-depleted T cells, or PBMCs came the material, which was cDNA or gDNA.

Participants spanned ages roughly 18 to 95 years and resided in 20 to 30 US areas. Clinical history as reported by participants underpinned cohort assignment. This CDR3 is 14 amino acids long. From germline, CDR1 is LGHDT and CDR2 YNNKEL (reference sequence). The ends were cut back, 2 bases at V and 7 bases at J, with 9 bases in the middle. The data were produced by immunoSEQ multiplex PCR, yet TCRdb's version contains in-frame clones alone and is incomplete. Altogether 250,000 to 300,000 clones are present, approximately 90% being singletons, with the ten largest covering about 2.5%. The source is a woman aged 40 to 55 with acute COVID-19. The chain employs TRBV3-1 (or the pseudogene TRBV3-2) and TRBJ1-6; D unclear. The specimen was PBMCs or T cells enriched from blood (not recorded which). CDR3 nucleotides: TGTGCCAGCAGCCAACATGGAGGGAATTCACCCCTCCACTTT. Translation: CASSQHGGNSPLHF.